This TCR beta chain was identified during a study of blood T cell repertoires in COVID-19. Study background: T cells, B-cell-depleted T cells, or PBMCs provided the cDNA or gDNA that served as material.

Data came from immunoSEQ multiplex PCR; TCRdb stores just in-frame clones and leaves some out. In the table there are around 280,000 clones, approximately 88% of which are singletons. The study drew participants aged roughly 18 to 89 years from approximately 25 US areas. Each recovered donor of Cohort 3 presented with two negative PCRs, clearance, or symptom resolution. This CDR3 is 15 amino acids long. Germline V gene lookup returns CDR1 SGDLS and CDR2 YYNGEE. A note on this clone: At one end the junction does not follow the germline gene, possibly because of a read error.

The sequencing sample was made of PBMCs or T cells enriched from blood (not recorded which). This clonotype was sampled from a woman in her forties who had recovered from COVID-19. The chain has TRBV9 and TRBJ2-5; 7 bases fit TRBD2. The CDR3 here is CASSPSTSTSEGLDF. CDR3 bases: TGTGCCAGCAGCCCCTCCACCTCTACTAGCGAGGGGTTGGACTTC. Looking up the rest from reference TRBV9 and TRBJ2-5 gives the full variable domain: DSGVTQTPKHLITATGQRVTLRCSPRSGDLSVYWYQQSLDQGLQFLIQYYNGEERAKGNILERFSAQQFPDLHSELNLSSLELGDSALYFCASSPSTSTSEGLDFGPGTRLLVL.